In this sample, the clone carrying this TCR beta chain turned up a few times. Its matching antigen is unknown. MiXCR, run by TCRdb on the RT-PCR reads, gives a single entry per CDR3 protein. Of over 800,000 distinct CDR3 sequences listed, around 20% are singletons. Germline V gene sequence: CDR1 WSHSY, CDR2 SAAADI. V shed 4 bases and J shed 4 bases, with 10 bases lying between them. The CDR3 has 13 residues. These data belong to a study of response to subunit inactivated influenza vaccine. Overall study results and limits: Each seasonal flu vaccination may recruit only limited new T cells, authors suggested.

This rearrangement joins TRBV10-2 to TRBJ1-1, with a possible D match to TRBD1 (5 bases). The sequenced sample was PBMCs from blood, obtained approximately 5 days after vaccination. The sequence derives from a man aged 45-65 years who received an inactivated influenza vaccine. DNA of the CDR3: TGCGCCAGCAGTGTATTAGGGGCCACTGAAGCTTTCTTT. Amino acids: CASSVLGATEAFF.